These 30 T cell receptor beta chains came from one sample sequenced in a study of blood T cell repertoires in COVID-19. The repertoire was sequenced with immunoSEQ multiplex PCR; TCRdb's copy has only in-frame clones and lacks some. The table lists 290,000 or so clones, around nine tenths of them singletons. Sequencing used PBMCs or T cells enriched from blood (not recorded which). The receptor set was obtained from a woman aged 18-35 years who had recovered from COVID-19.

V gene TRBV13 combines with J gene TRBJ1-2, with 8 bases matching TRBD1. The CDR3 totals 17 residues. CDR1 is PRHDT and CDR2 is FYEKMQ in the germline V gene (reference sequence). V was clipped by 5 bases and J by 1 base; unmatched bases: 12. CDR3 loop: CASSPWPPDRVNYGYTF. CDR3 bases: TGTGCCAGCAGCCCCTGGCCTCCGGACAGGGTTAACTATGGCTACACCTTC. The full variable domain, its missing parts supplied by reference TRBV13 and TRBJ1-2, is AAGVIQSPRHLIKEKRETATLKCYPIPRHDTVYWYQQGPGQDPQFLISFYEKMQSDKGSIPDRFSAQQFSDYHSELNMSSLELGDSALYFCASSPWPPDRVNYGYTFGSGTRLTVV.

On this clone: The junction does not match germline at one end; this may be a read error. This chain links TRBV12-3 or TRBV12-4 with TRBJ1-2; D perhaps matches TRBD1 (6 bases). The CDR3 extends over 8 amino acids. In DNA form, the CDR3 reads TGTGCCAGCAGTTCGACAGGTTTC. This sequence encodes CASSSTGF.

The V gene is TRBV19, the J gene TRBJ2-3, with 10 bases fitting TRBD2. With 9 bases clipped from V and 0 bases from J, the junction kept 3 bases outside the gene matches. CDR1 and CDR2 (germline): LNHDA, SQIVND (reference sequence). The CDR3 runs to 14 residues. CDR3 sequence: CASAAGGSTDTQYF. Written as DNA, the CDR3 is TGTGCCAGCGCAGCGGGGGGGAGCACAGATACGCAGTATTTT.

This sequence joins TRBV6-5 and TRBJ1-2; the D gene is possibly TRBD1 (6 bases). Germline V gene sequence: CDR1 MNHEY, CDR2 SVGAGI. The V and J ends lost 6 bases and 4 bases respectively, with 12 bases between them. The CDR3 is made up of 13 amino acids. The CDR3 region has the DNA TGTGCCAGCAGCCCGAAGGGGGTCTATGGCTACACCTTC. Amino acids: CASSPKGVYGYTF.

The rearrangement uses TRBV19 and TRBJ2-5; TRBD2 matches at 8 bases. Germline CDR1 LNHDA, CDR2 SQIVND (reference sequence). V was clipped by 3 bases and J by 1 base; unmatched bases: 13. The CDR3 spans 18 residues. The CDR3 loop reads CASSIVRREAGSQETQYF. Here the CDR3 DNA reads TGTGCCAGTAGTATTGTGAGGCGGGAGGCGGGGAGCCAAGAGACCCAGTACTTC.

V and J are TRBV11-2 and TRBJ2-1, with a weak D call TRBD2 (6 bases). The germline V and J ends were trimmed by 5 bases and 4 bases, with 15 bases remaining between them. Germline V gene data show CDR1 as SGHAT and CDR2 as FQNNGV. The CDR3 covers 15 residues. The CDR3 protein is CASSPLRGQYNEQFF. The CDR3 DNA reads as TGTGCCAGCAGCCCTTTGCGGGGCCAATACAATGAGCAGTTCTTC.

This chain joins TRBV28 and TRBJ1-2; a possible D gene is TRBD1 (5 bases). The V gene lost 6 bases and the J gene lost 5 bases, with 16 bases spanning the gap. CDR3 length: 14 amino acids. The V gene's germline CDR1 is MDHEN and CDR2 SYDVKM. The CDR3 loop reads CASRTPGMKYGYTF. For the CDR3, the DNA is TGTGCCAGCAGAACCCCAGGGATGAAATATGGCTACACCTTC.

This chain connects TRBV2 to TRBJ2-5; D is unresolved. V was pared by 7 bases and J by 4 bases, with 16 bases between. Germline assignment: CDR1 SNHLY and CDR2 FYNNEI. The CDR3 is 14 amino acids. In DNA, the CDR3 is TGTGCCAGCAAAGATAGGATACAGAGAGAGACCCAGTACTTC. This translates into CASKDRIQRETQYF.

The J gene is TRBJ2-5, the V gene TRBV12-3 or TRBV12-4, with D possibly matching TRBD2 (6 bases). V was trimmed by 7 bases and J by 5 bases, leaving 14 bases between them. The CDR3 is made up of 13 amino acids. The CDR3, as DNA: TGTGCCAGCACCGTATACGCGGGGGAGACCCAGTACTTC. It codes for CASTVYAGETQYF.

On this clone: This sample includes further DNA sequences coding for the same CDR3. The rearrangement links TRBV18 to TRBJ2-5, with a weak D call TRBD1 (6 bases). The CDR3 length is 14 residues. Between the trimmed V and J ends, which lost 2 bases and 0 bases, there was a span of 7 bases. Germline-derived CDR1 and CDR2 are KGHSH and LQKENI. As DNA, the CDR3 is TGTGCCAGCTCACCATCAGGGGACCAAGAGACCCAGTACTTC. Its translation: CASSPSGDQETQYF.

J is TRBJ2-5 and V is TRBV3-1 (or the pseudogene TRBV3-2); 11 bases line up with TRBD2. The CDR3 is 18 amino acids. The junction had 10 bases not matched to a gene; V was cut back by 4 bases and J by 0 bases. In germline, CDR1 is LGHDT, CDR2 YNNKEL (reference sequence). In DNA form, the CDR3 reads TGTGCCAGCAGCCCCGGCGGTAGCGGGGGGGAATACCAAGAGACCCAGTACTTC. This translates into CASSPGGSGGEYQETQYF.

V is TRBV20-1 and J is TRBJ2-7; maybe TRBD1 (5 bases). Trimming left V 4 bases short and J 2 bases short, with 6 bases between. Germline V gene data show CDR1 as DFQATT and CDR2 as SNEGSKA (reference sequence). The length of the CDR3 is 11 residues. CDR3 region: CSAMTAYEQYF. The CDR3 DNA sequence: TGCAGTGCTATGACAGCCTACGAGCAGTACTTC.

The chain joins TRBV2 to TRBJ1-5; tentative D call: TRBD1 (5 bases). V was cut by 6 bases and J by 7 bases, with 13 bases left in between. The CDR3 is 13 amino acids. The germline gives CDR1 SNHLY, CDR2 FYNNEI. CDR3 nucleotide sequence: TGTGCCAGCAGGGCAGGGCAGCAACAGCCCCAGCATTTT. This encodes CASRAGQQQPQHF.

This clone was observed a few times. This chain links TRBV7-2 with TRBJ1-5, with D unclear. The V end lost 3 bases, the J end lost 1 base, and 7 bases lay between the germline ends. CDR1 SGHTA and CDR2 FQGNSA come from the germline V gene. The length of the CDR3 is 14 residues. DNA for the CDR3: TGTGCCAGCAGCTTCGACGGGAGCAATCAGCCCCAGCATTTT. It translates to CASSFDGSNQPQHF.

CDR3 DNA sequence: TGTGCCAGCAGCCAGGACCTGGGACTAGCGGTTAACAATGAGCAGTTCTTC. This encodes CASSQDLGLAVNNEQFF. This chain uses TRBV3-1 (or the pseudogene TRBV3-2) with TRBJ2-1; TRBD2 matches 11 bases. The CDR3 is 17 amino acids. J gave up 5 bases and V 3 bases, and 9 bases lay outside the gene matches. Germline-derived CDR1 and CDR2 are LGHDT and YNNKEL (reference sequence).

This clone has only a few counts. The chain employs TRBV18 and TRBJ1-6; 9 nucleotides align to TRBD1. The CDR3 runs to 16 residues. Germline CDR1 is KGHSH and CDR2 is LQKENI. Losses at the gene ends were 3 bases for V and 10 bases for J; bases not matched to a gene: 10. For the CDR3, the DNA is TGTGCCAGCTCACCGACCGGACAGGGGAGGGACTCACCCCTCCACTTT. As protein: CASSPTGQGRDSPLHF. Together with reference TRBV18 and TRBJ1-6, the CDR3 gives the full variable domain: NAGVMQNPRHLVRRRGQEARLRCSPMKGHSHVYWYRQLPEEGLKFMVYLQKENIIDESGMPKERFSAEFPKEGPSILRIQQVVRGDSAAYFCASSPTGQGRDSPLHFGNGTRLTVT.

The genes are TRBV3-1 (or the pseudogene TRBV3-2) and TRBJ1-2; TRBD1 might be the D (6 bases). V lost 3 bases, J lost 4 bases, and 9 bases lay in between. The CDR3 runs 13 residues. CDR1 is LGHDT, CDR2 YNNKEL, per germline (reference sequence). Written as DNA, the CDR3 is TGTGCCAGCAGCCAGTACAGGGTCTATGGCTACACCTTC. It codes for CASSQYRVYGYTF.

The chain recombines TRBV7-2 with TRBJ2-5; TRBD2 agrees at 7 bases. CDR1 and CDR2 from the germline V gene are SGHTA and FQGNSA. The ends lost 3 bases at V and 0 bases at J; junction bases unmatched: 7. The CDR3 extends over 16 amino acids. CDR3 in DNA: TGTGCCAGCAGCTTTGGTAGCGGGTACTACCAAGAGACCCAGTACTTC. Translated, it gives CASSFGSGYYQETQYF.

This sequence joins TRBV4-1 and TRBJ2-3; a weak D match, TRBD2 (6 bases). Germline-derived CDR1 and CDR2 are MGHRA and YSYEKL. Deletions cut 0 bases from V and 2 bases from J, with 9 bases between. CDR3 size: 15 residues. Here the CDR3 reads CASSQDWDSTDTQYF. Here the CDR3 DNA reads TGCGCCAGCAGCCAAGATTGGGACTCCACAGATACGCAGTATTTT.

This sequence joins TRBV19 and TRBJ2-7; D may be TRBD2 (5 bases). The V gene lost 3 bases and the J gene lost 5 bases, with 11 bases spanning the gap. The CDR3 is 13 residues long. CDR1 and CDR2 (germline): LNHDA, SQIVND (reference sequence). CDR3 region: CASSMAGFNEQYF. In DNA, the CDR3 is TGTGCCAGTAGTATGGCGGGTTTTAACGAGCAGTACTTC. The variable domain in full, with the rest retrieved from reference TRBV19 and TRBJ2-7, is DGGITQSPKYLFRKEGQNVTLSCEQNLNHDAMYWYRQDPGQGLRLIYYSQIVNDFQKGDIAEGYSVSREKKESFPLTVTSAQKNPTAFYLCASSMAGFNEQYFGPGTRLTVT.

J is TRBJ1-1 and V is TRBV12-3 or TRBV12-4, with 9 bases fitting TRBD1. Losses at the gene ends were 4 bases for V and 11 bases for J; bases not matched to a gene: 8. This CDR3 spans 13 amino acids. CDR3 residues: CASSSPGTGFAFF. CDR3 nucleotide sequence: TGTGCCAGCAGTTCTCCCGGGACAGGGTTCGCTTTCTTT.

V and J are TRBV5-1 and TRBJ2-3, with 11 bases that match TRBD2. The CDR3 sequence is 16 residues long. Germline assignment: CDR1 SGHRS and CDR2 YFSETQ. The J segment lost 1 base and the V segment lost 0 bases, leaving 1 base of the junction unmatched. CDR3 sequence (DNA): TGCGCCAGCAGCTTGGGACTAGCGGGGCGCACAGATACGCAGTATTTT. It translates to CASSLGLAGRTDTQYF.

The chain links TRBV27 to TRBJ2-5; D ambiguous. V lost 4 bases, J lost 4 bases, and 10 bases lay in between. The CDR3 consists of 13 residues. Germline-derived CDR1 and CDR2 are MNHEY and SMNVEV (reference sequence). The DNA of the CDR3 is TGTGCCAGCAGTTACGGGTTTGGAGAGACCCAGTACTTC. It codes for CASSYGFGETQYF.

The V gene is TRBV27, the J gene TRBJ2-7, with 11 bases lining up with TRBD2. V shed 0 bases, J shed 3 bases, and the junction held 4 bases outside the gene matches. Germline-derived CDR1 and CDR2 are MNHEY and SMNVEV (reference sequence). This CDR3 is built from 16 residues. The chain's CDR3 is CASSLSPSGGFYEQYF. Written as DNA, the CDR3 is TGTGCCAGCAGTTTATCCCCTAGCGGGGGGTTCTACGAGCAGTACTTC.

The chain is built from TRBV2 and TRBJ1-3; 8 bases fit TRBD1. Unmatched junction bases numbered 4, after V lost 6 bases and J lost 3 bases. The CDR3 has 14 amino acids. The germline gives CDR1 SNHLY, CDR2 FYNNEI. The CDR3 reads CASRDRDFGNTIYF. The CDR3 nucleotides are TGTGCCAGCAGGGACAGGGATTTTGGAAACACCATATATTTT.

The chain uses TRBV7-2 and TRBJ2-7, with 7 positions matching TRBD2. Germline assignment: CDR1 SGHTA and CDR2 FQGNSA. The CDR3 sequence is 15 residues long. V was pared by 5 bases and J by 5 bases, with 12 bases of the junction left unmatched. The CDR3 DNA is TGTGCCAGCAGCCAAGTAGGCGGGGGATCGGACGAGCAGTACTTC. It encodes CASSQVGGGSDEQYF.

The sample holds a few counts of this clone. V usage is TRBV12-5 and J usage is TRBJ2-1; D unresolved. CDR1 and CDR2 from the germline V gene are LGHNT and FRNRAP. With 1 base removed from V and 4 bases from J, the gap between germline ends came to 8 bases. The CDR3 is made up of 14 amino acids. In DNA, the CDR3 is TGTGCTAGTGGTTTGGAGACACCTTACAATGAGCAGTTCTTC. It translates to CASGLETPYNEQFF.

The chain joins TRBV4-1 to TRBJ2-1, with D perhaps TRBD1 (6 bases). The ends were cut back, 1 base at V and 9 bases at J, with 10 bases in the middle. Looked up from germline, CDR1 is MGHRA and CDR2 is YSYEKL. The CDR3 contains 13 residues. The CDR3 is CASSQGIRGEQFF. CDR3 sequence (DNA): TGCGCCAGCAGCCAAGGCATCAGGGGTGAGCAGTTCTTC.

The chain recombines TRBV5-4 with TRBJ1-1; 7 nucleotides line up with TRBD1. Per the germline V gene, CDR1 is SGHNT and CDR2 is YYREEE (reference sequence). The V segment lost 2 bases and the J segment 6 bases; nucleotides outside the gene matches: 4. This CDR3 comprises 13 residues. The CDR3 coding sequence is TGTGCCAGCAGCTTTCAAGGGGGCTCTGAAGCTTTCTTT. Protein: CASSFQGGSEAFF.

The chain recombines TRBV2 with TRBJ1-3, with D possibly being TRBD1 (5 bases). Germline V gene lookup returns CDR1 SNHLY and CDR2 FYNNEI. V was cut by 2 bases and J by 2 bases, with 10 bases left in between. The CDR3 loop spans 15 amino acids. CDR3 protein: CASSENRSPGNTIYF. In nucleotides, the CDR3 is TGTGCCAGCAGTGAAAACAGGTCCCCTGGAAACACCATATATTTT.